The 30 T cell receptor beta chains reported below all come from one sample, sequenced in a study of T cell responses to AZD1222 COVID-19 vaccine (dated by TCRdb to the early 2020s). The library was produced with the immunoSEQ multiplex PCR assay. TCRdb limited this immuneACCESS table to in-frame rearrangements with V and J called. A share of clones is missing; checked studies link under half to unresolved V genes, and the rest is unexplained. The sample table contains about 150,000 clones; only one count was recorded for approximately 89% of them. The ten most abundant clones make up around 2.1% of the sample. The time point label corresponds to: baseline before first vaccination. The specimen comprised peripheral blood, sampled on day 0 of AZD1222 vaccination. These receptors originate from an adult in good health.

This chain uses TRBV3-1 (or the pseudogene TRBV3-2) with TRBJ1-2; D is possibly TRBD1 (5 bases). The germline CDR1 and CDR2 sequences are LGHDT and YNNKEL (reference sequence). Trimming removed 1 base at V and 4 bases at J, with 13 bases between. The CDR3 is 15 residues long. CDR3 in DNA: TGTGCCAGCAGCCAAGGCAGGGTCGGAACCTATGGCTACACCTTC. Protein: CASSQGRVGTYGYTF.

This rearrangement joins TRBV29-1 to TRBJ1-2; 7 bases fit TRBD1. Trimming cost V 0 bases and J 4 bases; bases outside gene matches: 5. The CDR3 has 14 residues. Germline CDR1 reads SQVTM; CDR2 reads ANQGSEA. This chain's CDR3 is CSVEDIAGGYGYTF. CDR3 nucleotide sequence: TGCAGCGTTGAAGATATAGCAGGGGGCTATGGCTACACCTTC.

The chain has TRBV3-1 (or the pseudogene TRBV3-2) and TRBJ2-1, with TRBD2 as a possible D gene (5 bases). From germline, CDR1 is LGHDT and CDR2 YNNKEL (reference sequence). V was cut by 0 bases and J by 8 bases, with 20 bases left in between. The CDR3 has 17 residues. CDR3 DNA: TGTGCCAGCAGCCAAGATCTTTCCAGGAGGTCCAACGATGAGCAGTTCTTC. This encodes CASSQDLSRRSNDEQFF.

This CDR3 is CASSFNRDMGEQYF. In DNA, the CDR3 is TGTGCCAGTAGCTTCAACCGGGACATGGGGGAGCAGTACTTC. The chain links TRBV19 to TRBJ2-7, with D perhaps matching TRBD1 (6 bases). The ends were cut back, 6 bases at V and 7 bases at J, with 19 bases in the middle. This CDR3 has 14 residues. CDR1 is LNHDA and CDR2 is SQIVND in the germline V gene (reference sequence). The full variable domain, completed using reference TRBV19 and TRBJ2-7, is DGGITQSPKYLFRKEGQNVTLSCEQNLNHDAMYWYRQDPGQGLRLIYYSQIVNDFQKGDIAEGYSVSREKKESFPLTVTSAQKNPTAFYLCASSFNRDMGEQYFGPGTRLTVT.

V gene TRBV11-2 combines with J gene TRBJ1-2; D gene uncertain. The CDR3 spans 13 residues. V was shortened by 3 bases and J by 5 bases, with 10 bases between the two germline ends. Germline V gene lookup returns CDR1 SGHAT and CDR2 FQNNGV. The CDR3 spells CASSLGRIYGYTF. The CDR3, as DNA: TGTGCCAGCAGCTTGGGGAGGATATATGGCTACACCTTC.

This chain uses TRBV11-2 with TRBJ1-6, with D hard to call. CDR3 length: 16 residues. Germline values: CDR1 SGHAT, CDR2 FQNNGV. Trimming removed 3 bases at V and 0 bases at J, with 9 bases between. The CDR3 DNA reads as TGTGCCAGCAGCTTCGTTGGAAACTCCTATAATTCACCCCTCCACTTT. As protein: CASSFVGNSYNSPLHF.

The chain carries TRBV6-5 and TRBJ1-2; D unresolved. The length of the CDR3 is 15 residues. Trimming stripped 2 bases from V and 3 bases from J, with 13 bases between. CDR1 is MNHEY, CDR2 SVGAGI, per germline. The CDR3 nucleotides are TGTGCCAGCAGTTACCAGATAGGAAACTACTATGGCTACACCTTC. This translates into CASSYQIGNYYGYTF.

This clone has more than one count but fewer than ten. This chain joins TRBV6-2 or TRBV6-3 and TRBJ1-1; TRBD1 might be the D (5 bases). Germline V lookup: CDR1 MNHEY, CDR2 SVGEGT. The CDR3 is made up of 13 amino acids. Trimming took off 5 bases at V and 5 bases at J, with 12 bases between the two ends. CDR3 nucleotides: TGTGCCAGCAGTACAGGAGAGGAAACTGAAGCTTTCTTT. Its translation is CASSTGEETEAFF.

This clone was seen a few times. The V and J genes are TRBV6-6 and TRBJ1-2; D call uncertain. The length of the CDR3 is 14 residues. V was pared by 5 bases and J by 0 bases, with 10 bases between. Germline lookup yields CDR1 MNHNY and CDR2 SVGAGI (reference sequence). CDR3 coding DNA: TGTGCCAGCAGTAGTAGTCCGTCTAACTATGGCTACACCTTC. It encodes CASSSSPSNYGYTF.

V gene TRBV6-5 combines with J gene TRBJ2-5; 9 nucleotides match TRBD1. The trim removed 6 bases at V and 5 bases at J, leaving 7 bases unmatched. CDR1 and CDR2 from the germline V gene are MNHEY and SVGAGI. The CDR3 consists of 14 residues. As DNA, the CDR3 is TGTGCCAGCAGCGTTGGACAGGGGAGGGAGACCCAGTACTTC. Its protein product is CASSVGQGRETQYF.

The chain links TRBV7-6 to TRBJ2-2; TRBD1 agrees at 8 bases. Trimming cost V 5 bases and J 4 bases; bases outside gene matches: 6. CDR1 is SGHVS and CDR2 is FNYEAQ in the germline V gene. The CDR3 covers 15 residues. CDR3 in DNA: TGTGCCAGCAGCCTAGGGACAGGAGCCACCGGGGAGCTGTTTTTT. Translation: CASSLGTGATGELFF.

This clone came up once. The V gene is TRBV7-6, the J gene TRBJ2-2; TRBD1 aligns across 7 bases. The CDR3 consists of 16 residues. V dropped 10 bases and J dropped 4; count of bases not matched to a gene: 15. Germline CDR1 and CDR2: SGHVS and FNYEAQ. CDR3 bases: TGTGCCACCCATAGGTATTCGACAGGGACCACCGGGGAGCTGTTTTTT. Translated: CATHRYSTGTTGELFF. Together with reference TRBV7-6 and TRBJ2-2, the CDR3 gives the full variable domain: GAGVSQSPRYKVTKRGQDVALRCDPISGHVSLYWYRQALGQGPEFLTYFNYEAQQDKSGLPNDRFSAERPEGSISTLTIQRTEQRDSAMYRCATHRYSTGTTGELFFGEGSRLTVL.

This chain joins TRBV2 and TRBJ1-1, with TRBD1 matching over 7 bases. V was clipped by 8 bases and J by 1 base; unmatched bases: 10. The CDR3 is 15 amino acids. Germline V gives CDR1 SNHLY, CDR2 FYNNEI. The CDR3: CASGGQAVENTEAFF. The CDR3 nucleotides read TGTGCCAGCGGCGGACAGGCCGTCGAGAACACTGAAGCTTTCTTT.

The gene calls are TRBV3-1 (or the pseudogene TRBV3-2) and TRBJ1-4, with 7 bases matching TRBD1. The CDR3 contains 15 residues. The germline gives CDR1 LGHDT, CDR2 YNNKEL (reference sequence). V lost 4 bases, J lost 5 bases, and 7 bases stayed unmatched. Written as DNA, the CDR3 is TGTGCCAGCAGCCGATGGGACAGTCTAAATGAAAAACTGTTTTTT. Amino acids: CASSRWDSLNEKLFF.

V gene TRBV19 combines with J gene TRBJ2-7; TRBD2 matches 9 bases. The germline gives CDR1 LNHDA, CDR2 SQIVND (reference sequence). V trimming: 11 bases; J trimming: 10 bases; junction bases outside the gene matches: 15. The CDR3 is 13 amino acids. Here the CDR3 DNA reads TGTGCCGCTGGAGGGGGACTAGCAGGTGTACAGTACTTC. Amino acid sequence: CAAGGGLAGVQYF. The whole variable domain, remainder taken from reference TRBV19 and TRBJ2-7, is DGGITQSPKYLFRKEGQNVTLSCEQNLNHDAMYWYRQDPGQGLRLIYYSQIVNDFQKGDIAEGYSVSREKKESFPLTVTSAQKNPTAFYLCAAGGGLAGVQYFGPGTRLTVT.

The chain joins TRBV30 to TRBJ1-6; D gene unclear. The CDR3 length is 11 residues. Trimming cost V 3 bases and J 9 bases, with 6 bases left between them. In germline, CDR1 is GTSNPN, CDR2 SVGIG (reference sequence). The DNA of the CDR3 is TGTGCCTGGAGCCGAGGTTCACCCCTCCACTTT. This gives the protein CAWSRGSPLHF.

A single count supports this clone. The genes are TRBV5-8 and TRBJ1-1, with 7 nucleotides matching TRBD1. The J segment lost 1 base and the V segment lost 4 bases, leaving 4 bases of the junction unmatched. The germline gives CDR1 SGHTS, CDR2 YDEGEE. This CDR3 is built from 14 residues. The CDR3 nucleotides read TGTGCCAGCAGCACCAGACAGGGGAACACTGAAGCTTTCTTT. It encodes CASSTRQGNTEAFF.

Here the CDR3 DNA reads TGTGCCAGCAGTGAGACCGGGACAGGGCTTGACACCATATATTTT. It translates to CASSETGTGLDTIYF. This chain uses TRBV6-1 with TRBJ1-3, with 9 bases identical to TRBD1. Germline CDR1 MNHNS, CDR2 SASEGT. V shed 3 bases, J shed 8 bases, and the junction held 8 bases outside the gene matches. The CDR3 is 15 residues long.

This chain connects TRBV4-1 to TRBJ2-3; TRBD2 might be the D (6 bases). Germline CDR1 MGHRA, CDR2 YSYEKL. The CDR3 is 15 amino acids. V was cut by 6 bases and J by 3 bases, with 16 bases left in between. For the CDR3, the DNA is TGCGCCAGCAGGGTGGAGGGCTCCAGGACAGATACGCAGTATTTT. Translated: CASRVEGSRTDTQYF.

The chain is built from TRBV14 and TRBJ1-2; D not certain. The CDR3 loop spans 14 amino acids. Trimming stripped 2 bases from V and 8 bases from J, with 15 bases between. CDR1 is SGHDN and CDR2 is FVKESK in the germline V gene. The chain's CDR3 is CASSQTPRAEGYTF. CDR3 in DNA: TGTGCCAGCAGCCAAACTCCCCGGGCGGAGGGCTACACCTTC.

CDR3: CSGSSRSGEQFF. The CDR3 DNA reads as TGCAGCGGAAGTTCTAGGTCTGGTGAGCAGTTCTTC. The chain recombines TRBV29-1 with TRBJ2-1; D is unresolved. This CDR3 spans 12 amino acids. CDR1 and CDR2 (germline): SQVTM, ANQGSEA. V lost 7 bases, J lost 9 bases, and 16 bases lay in between.

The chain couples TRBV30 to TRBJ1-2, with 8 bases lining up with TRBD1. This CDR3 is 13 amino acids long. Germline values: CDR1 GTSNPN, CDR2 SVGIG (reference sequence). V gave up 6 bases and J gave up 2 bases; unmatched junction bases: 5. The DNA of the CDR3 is TGTGCCTGCGACCGGACAGGGAACTATGGCTACACCTTC. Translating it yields CACDRTGNYGYTF.

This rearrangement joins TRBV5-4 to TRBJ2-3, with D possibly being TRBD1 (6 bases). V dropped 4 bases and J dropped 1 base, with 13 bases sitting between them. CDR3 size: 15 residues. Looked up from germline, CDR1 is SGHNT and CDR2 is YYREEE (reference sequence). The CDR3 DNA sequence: TGTGCCAGCAGCCTCAGGGGAGCCGGCACAGATACGCAGTATTTT. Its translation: CASSLRGAGTDTQYF.

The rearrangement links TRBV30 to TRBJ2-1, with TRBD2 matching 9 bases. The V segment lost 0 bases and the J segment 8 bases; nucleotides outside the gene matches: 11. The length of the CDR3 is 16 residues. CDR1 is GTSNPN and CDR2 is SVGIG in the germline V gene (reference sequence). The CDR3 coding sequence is TGTGCCTGGAGTGTACCGAGGCGGGAGGGTTGGGATGAGCAGTTCTTC. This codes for CAWSVPRREGWDEQFF.

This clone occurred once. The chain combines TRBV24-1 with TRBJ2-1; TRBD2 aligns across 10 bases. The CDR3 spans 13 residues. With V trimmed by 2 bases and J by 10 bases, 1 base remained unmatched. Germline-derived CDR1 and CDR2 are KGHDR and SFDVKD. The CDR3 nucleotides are TGTGCCACCAGTGATTCGGGACTAGCGGAGCAGTTCTTC. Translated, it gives CATSDSGLAEQFF.

This CDR3 reads CASSLGGWVSYNEQFF. DNA of the CDR3: TGCGCCAGCAGCTTAGGTGGATGGGTCTCCTACAATGAGCAGTTCTTC. This chain links TRBV5-1 with TRBJ2-1, with D uncertain. Germline CDR1 reads SGHRS; CDR2 reads YFSETQ. V was pared by 2 bases and J by 0 bases, with 12 bases between. The CDR3 sequence is 16 residues long.

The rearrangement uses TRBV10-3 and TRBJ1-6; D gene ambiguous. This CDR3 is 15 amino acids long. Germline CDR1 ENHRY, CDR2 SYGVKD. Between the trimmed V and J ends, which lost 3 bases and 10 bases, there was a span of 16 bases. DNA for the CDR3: TGTGCCATCAGTGATCATTCCGGGGAAAGCTCACCCCTCCACTTT. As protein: CAISDHSGESSPLHF.

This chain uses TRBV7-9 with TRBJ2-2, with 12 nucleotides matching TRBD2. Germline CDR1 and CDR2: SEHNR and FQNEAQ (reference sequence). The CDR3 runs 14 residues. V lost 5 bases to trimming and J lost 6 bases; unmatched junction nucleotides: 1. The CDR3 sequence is CASSPSGGAGELFF. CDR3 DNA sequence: TGTGCCAGCAGCCCTAGCGGGGGGGCCGGGGAGCTGTTTTTT.

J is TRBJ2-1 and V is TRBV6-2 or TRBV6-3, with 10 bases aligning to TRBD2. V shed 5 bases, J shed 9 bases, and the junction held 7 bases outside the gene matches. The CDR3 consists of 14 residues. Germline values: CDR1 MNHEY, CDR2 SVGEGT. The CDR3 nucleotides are TGTGCCAGCAGTCTACTAGCGGGAAGGGGTGAGCAGTTCTTC. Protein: CASSLLAGRGEQFF.

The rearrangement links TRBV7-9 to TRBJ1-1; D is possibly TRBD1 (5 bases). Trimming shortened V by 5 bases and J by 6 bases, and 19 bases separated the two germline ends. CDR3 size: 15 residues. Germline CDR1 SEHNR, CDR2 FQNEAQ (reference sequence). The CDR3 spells CASSPRGGVGPEAFF. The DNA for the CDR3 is TGTGCCAGCAGCCCCCGCGGGGGGGTGGGGCCTGAAGCTTTCTTT.